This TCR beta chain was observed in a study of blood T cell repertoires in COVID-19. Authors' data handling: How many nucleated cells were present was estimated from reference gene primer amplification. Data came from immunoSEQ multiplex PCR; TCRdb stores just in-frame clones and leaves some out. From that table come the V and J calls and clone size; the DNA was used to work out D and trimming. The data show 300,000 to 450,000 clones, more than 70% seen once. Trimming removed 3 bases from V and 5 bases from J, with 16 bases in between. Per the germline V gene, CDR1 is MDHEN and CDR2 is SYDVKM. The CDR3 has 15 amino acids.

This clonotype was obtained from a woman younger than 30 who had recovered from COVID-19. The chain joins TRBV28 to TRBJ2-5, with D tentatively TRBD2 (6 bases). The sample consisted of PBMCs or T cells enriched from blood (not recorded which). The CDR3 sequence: CASSFLKGAGETQYF. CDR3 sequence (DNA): TGTGCCAGCAGTTTCCTGAAAGGGGCGGGGGAGACCCAGTACTTC.